A selection of T cell receptor beta chains follows, all from one sample in a study of blood T cells in healthy people across ages. TCRdb re-called the 5' RACE reads through MiXCR, storing one row per CDR3 protein. Seen here are 700,000 to 950,000 distinct CDR3 sequences, more than 45% observed once, and the top ten hold roughly 22%. Sequenced input: blood. The receptors here all came from a man between 25 and 39 years old in good health. CDR3s include the opening cysteine and the closing phenylalanine or tryptophan. The D gene is left open where the match is weak. Clone sizes are given selectively: once, few, many, or a class where the clone is expanded.

J | D | V | size | DNA | CDR3
TRBJ2-5 | - | TRBV20-1 | - | TGCAGTGCTAGCTGGGGGCAAGAGACCCAGTACTTC | CSASWGQETQYF
TRBJ1-2 | - | TRBV29-1 | few | TGCAGCGTTGAGTCGGGTAGGGGTTACTATGGCTACACCTTC | CSVESGRGYYGYTF
TRBJ1-2 | - | TRBV4-2 | few | TGTGCCAGCCGGGGCGACTATGGCTACACCTTC | CASRGDYGYTF
TRBJ2-7 | TRBD2 | TRBV5-1 | - | TGTGCCAGCAGTTTGAGCGGGGCCTACGAGCAGTACTTC | CASSLSGAYEQYF
TRBJ2-1 | TRBD2 | TRBV7-9 | - | TGTGCCAGCACCGCTAGCGGAAAGTACAATGAGCAGTTCTTC | CASTASGKYNEQFF
TRBJ1-1 | - | TRBV12-3/TRBV12-4 | - | TGTGCCAGCAGCAAGGGCGGTATTGAAGCTTTCTTT | CASSKGGIEAFF
TRBJ2-1 | - | TRBV5-1 | few | TGCGCCAGCAGCTTGGGCAGGGGATATGAGCAGTTCTTC | CASSLGRGYEQFF
TRBJ1-2 | - | TRBV7-2 | - | TGTGCCAGCAGCTTAGCTCGTCAGCCTAGGGGGTATGGCTACACCTTC | CASSLARQPRGYGYTF
TRBJ2-5 | - | TRBV29-1 | - | TGCAGCGTTGAGGAGACTGCACGTACGACCCAGTACTTC | CSVEETARTTQYF
TRBJ2-7 | TRBD2 | TRBV6-1 | few | TGTGCCGGAAGGACTAGCGGGAATTACGAGCAGTACTTC | CAGRTSGNYEQYF
TRBJ1-2 | - | TRBV4-3 | - | TGCGCCAGCAGCCAAGACAGGGGTACCTACGGCTACACCTTC | CASSQDRGTYGYTF
TRBJ1-1 | TRBD1 | TRBV12-3/TRBV12-4 | - | TGTGCCAGCAGTTGGGGACAGGGAGAAGGATGGGCTGAAGCTTTCTTT | CASSWGQGEGWAEAFF
TRBJ2-4 | - | TRBV14 | few | TGTGCCAGCAGCCAATTAGGAACAAACAAAAACATTCAGTACTTC | CASSQLGTNKNIQYF
TRBJ1-2 | - | TRBV18 | - | TGTGCCAGCTCACCCGCAGGTAATTCCTATGGCTACACCTTC | CASSPAGNSYGYTF
TRBJ2-7 | - | TRBV7-2 | - | TGTGCCAGCAGCTTAGTCCCTGAGACCGACGAGCAGTACTTC | CASSLVPETDEQYF
TRBJ1-2 | - | TRBV14 | - | TGTGCCAGCAGCGCGAGCCCTTATGGCTACACCTTC | CASSASPYGYTF
TRBJ2-3 | TRBD2 | TRBV11-3 | - | TGTGCCAGCAGCTTATCTCCTAGCGGGGGGTTCCCAGATACGCAGTATTTT | CASSLSPSGGFPDTQYF
TRBJ2-3 | TRBD2 | TRBV28 | - | TGTGCCAGCAGTTTCCCACTAGCGTTACCCGCACATACGCAGTATTTT | CASSFPLALPAHTQYF
TRBJ2-1 | TRBD2 | TRBV20-1 | - | TGCAGTGCTAGAGATGTAGGGACTAGCGAGGAGCAGTTCTTC | CSARDVGTSEEQFF
TRBJ2-4 | TRBD1 | TRBV12-3/TRBV12-4 | - | TGTGCCAGCAGTAAGATCCGGGACAGGGGAAATGTAGCCAAAAACATTCAGTACTTC | CASSKIRDRGNVAKNIQYF
TRBJ2-7 | - | TRBV5-1 | - | TGCGCCAGCAGCTCCGTCGGGACGACGAACTACGAGCAGTACTTC | CASSSVGTTNYEQYF
TRBJ1-6 | - | TRBV5-5 | - | TGTGCCAGCAGCGTGGTGGCATACAATTCACCCCTCCACTTT | CASSVVAYNSPLHF
TRBJ2-1 | - | TRBV2 | - | TGTGCCAGCAGCGAGGGACATCGAAGGGGGCAGTTCTTC | CASSEGHRRGQFF
TRBJ2-1 | - | TRBV7-2 | few | TGTGCCAGCAGCAGACTAGTCAGCGGCTACAATGAGCAGTTCTTC | CASSRLVSGYNEQFF
TRBJ2-1 | - | TRBV20-1 | - | TGCAGTGCCCTAAGGACAATCGGAATACACAATGAGCAGTTCTTC | CSALRTIGIHNEQFF
TRBJ2-1 | - | TRBV7-2 | - | TGTGCCAGCAGCTCTTACGGGGCTAATGAGCAGTTCTTC | CASSSYGANEQFF
TRBJ1-2 | - | TRBV13 | few | TGTGCCAGCAGCTTAGATCGGGGGTTAGACTATGGCTACACCTTC | CASSLDRGLDYGYTF
TRBJ2-1 | - | TRBV11-2 | - | TGTGCCAGCAGCTTAGATACTCATTCACGGGAGCAGTTCTTC | CASSLDTHSREQFF
TRBJ2-1 | TRBD1 | TRBV27 | - | TGTGCCAGCAGTCTCAGGACAGGGTGGTGGAATGAGCAGTTCTTC | CASSLRTGWWNEQFF
TRBJ2-6 | - | TRBV29-1 | - | TGCAGCGTTCCCCCTGGGCAGGCTAACTCTGGGGCCAACGTCCTGACTTTC | CSVPPGQANSGANVLTF
TRBJ2-7 | - | TRBV20-1 | - | TGCAGTACTACGGGGATTCGGAGCCACGAGCAGTACTTC | CSTTGIRSHEQYF
TRBJ2-1 | - | TRBV28 | - | TGTGCCAGCAACCGACTAGAGCAGGATGAGCAGTTCTTC | CASNRLEQDEQFF
TRBJ2-3 | TRBD2 | TRBV10-1 | once | TGCGCCAGCAGTGACACCGCGGGAGGTGAGGCAGATACGCAGTATTTT | CASSDTAGGEADTQYF
TRBJ2-3 | TRBD2 | TRBV6-1 | - | TGTGCCAGCGGGGGGGTTGAGGATACGCAGTATTTT | CASGGVEDTQYF
TRBJ2-6 | - | TRBV7-2 | - | TGTGCCAGCAGCTTAGCAGGGTCAGGCGCTGGGGCCAACGTCCTGACTTTC | CASSLAGSGAGANVLTF
TRBJ2-5 | TRBD2 | TRBV20-1 | once | TGCAGTGCTCCGTTTAGCGGGGGAGAAGAGACCCAGTACTTC | CSAPFSGGEETQYF
TRBJ2-4 | - | TRBV7-2 | few | TGTGCCAGCACGGACTATTTCAAAAACATTCAGTACTTC | CASTDYFKNIQYF
TRBJ1-3 | - | TRBV12-3/TRBV12-4 | once | TGTGCCAGCAGCCGTCACAGCGATACCGGAAACACCATATATTTT | CASSRHSDTGNTIYF
TRBJ2-7 | - | TRBV27 | - | TGTGCCAGCAGTTTTCACCCTTCCTACGAGCAGAACTTC | CASSFHPSYEQNF
TRBJ2-3 | TRBD2 | TRBV5-1 | few | TGCGCCAGCAGCTTGCGGGGAGTACTAGCGGGGGCAGGGGATACGCAGTATTTT | CASSLRGVLAGAGDTQYF
TRBJ2-7 | TRBD2 | TRBV6-6 | - | TGTGCCAGCAGGCGACTAGCGGGAGCATGGTCCTACGAGCAGTACTTC | CASRRLAGAWSYEQYF
TRBJ2-3 | - | TRBV20-1 | - | TGCAGTGCTCAGCTCCAGGGCACAGATACGCAGTATTTT | CSAQLQGTDTQYF
TRBJ2-7 | - | TRBV20-1 | once | TGCAGTGCTAGAGATGTTTTAGGGACGGGAATTTACGAGCAGTACTTC | CSARDVLGTGIYEQYF
TRBJ2-1 | - | TRBV24-1 | many | TGTGCCACCAGTGATGGAGGGCTTTCCGAGCAGTTCTTC | CATSDGGLSEQFF
TRBJ1-2 | - | TRBV30 | - | TGTGCCTGGACCTTCCAGCGCTATGGCTACACCTTC | CAWTFQRYGYTF
TRBJ2-3 | TRBD2 | TRBV5-1 | - | TGCGCCAGCAGCTTGGAAGGGCGGGGGACCCCTACAGATACGCAGTATTTT | CASSLEGRGTPTDTQYF